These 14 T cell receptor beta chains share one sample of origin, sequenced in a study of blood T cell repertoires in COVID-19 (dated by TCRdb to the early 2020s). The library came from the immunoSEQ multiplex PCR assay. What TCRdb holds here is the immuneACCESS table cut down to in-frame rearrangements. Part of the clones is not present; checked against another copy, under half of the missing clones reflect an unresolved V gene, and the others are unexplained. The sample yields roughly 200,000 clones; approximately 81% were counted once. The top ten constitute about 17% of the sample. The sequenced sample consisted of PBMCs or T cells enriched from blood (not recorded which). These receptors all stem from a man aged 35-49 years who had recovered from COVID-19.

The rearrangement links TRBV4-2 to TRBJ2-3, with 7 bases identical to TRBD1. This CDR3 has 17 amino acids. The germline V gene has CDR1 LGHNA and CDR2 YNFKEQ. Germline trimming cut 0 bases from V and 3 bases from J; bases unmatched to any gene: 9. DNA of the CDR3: TGTGCCAGCAGCCAAGAGAGACAGGGAAGGGTGACAGATACGCAGTATTTT. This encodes CASSQERQGRVTDTQYF.

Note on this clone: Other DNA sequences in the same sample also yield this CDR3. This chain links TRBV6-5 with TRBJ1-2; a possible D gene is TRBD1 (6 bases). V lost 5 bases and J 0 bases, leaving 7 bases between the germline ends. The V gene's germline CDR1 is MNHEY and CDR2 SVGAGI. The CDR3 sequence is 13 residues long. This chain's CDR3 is CASSRTANYGYTF. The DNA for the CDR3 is TGTGCCAGCAGTAGGACAGCTAACTATGGCTACACCTTC.

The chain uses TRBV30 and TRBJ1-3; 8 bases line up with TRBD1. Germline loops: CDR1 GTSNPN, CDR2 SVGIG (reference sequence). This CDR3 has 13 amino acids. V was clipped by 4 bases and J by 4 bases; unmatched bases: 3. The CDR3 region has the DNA TGTGCCTGGATGACAGGGGTCGGAAACACCATATATTTT. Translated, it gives CAWMTGVGNTIYF.

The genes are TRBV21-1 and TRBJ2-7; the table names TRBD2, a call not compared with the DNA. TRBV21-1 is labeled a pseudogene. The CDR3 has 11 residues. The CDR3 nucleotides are TGTGCCAGCGTGGGGGGGTACGAGCAGTACTTC. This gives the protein CASVGGYEQYF.

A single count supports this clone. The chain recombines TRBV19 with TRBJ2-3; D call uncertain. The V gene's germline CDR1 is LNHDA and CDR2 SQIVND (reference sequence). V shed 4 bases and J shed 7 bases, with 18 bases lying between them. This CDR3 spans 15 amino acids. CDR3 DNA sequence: TGTGCCAGTAGTAAATCGGCGGCCCAATTTAATACGCAGTATTTT. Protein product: CASSKSAAQFNTQYF.

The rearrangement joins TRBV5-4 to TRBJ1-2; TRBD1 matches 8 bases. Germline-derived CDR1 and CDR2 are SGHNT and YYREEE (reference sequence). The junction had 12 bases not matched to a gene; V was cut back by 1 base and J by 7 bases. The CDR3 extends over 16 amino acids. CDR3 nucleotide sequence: TGTGCCAGCAGCTTGATTATACTCCAGGGGGCTGTTGGCTACACCTTC. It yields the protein CASSLIILQGAVGYTF.

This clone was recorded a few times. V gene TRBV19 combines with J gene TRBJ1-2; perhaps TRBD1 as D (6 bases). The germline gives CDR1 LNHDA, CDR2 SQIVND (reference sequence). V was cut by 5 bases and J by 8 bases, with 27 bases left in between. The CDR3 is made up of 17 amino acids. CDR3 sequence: CASSPSGGGGVLSGYTF. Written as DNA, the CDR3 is TGTGCCAGTAGTCCTTCTGGGGGCGGGGGAGTGCTATCCGGCTACACCTTC.

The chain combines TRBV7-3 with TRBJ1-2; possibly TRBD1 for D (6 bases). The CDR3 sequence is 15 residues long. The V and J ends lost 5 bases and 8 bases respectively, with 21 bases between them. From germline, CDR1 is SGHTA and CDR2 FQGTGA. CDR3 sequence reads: CASSQGGEPSHGYTF. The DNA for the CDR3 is TGTGCCAGCAGCCAAGGGGGGGAACCAAGCCACGGCTACACCTTC.

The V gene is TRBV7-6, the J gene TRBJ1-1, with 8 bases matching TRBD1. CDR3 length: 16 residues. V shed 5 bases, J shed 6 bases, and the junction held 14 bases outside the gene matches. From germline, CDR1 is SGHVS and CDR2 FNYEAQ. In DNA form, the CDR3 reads TGTGCCAGCAGCCCAGCTGGTGGGACAGGCACGGCTGAAGCTTTCTTT. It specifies CASSPAGGTGTAEAFF.

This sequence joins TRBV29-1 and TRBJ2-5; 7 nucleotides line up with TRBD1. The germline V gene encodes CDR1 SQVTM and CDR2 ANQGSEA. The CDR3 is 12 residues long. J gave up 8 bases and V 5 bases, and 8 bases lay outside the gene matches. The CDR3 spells CSVRGQWITQYF. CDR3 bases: TGCAGCGTTAGGGGACAGTGGATAACCCAGTACTTC. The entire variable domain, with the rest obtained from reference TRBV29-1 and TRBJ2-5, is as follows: SAVISQKPSRDICQRGTSLTIQCQVDSQVTMMFWYRQQPGQSLTLIATANQGSEATYESGFVIDKFPISRPNLTFSTLTVSNMSPEDSSIYLCSVRGQWITQYFGPGTRLLVL.

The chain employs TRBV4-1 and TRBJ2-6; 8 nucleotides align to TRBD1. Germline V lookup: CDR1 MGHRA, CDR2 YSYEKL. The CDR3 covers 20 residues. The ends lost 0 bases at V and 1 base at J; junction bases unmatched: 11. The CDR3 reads CASSQEGIRTGISGANVLTF. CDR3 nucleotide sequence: TGCGCCAGCAGCCAAGAAGGTATTCGGACAGGGATATCTGGGGCCAACGTCCTGACTTTC.

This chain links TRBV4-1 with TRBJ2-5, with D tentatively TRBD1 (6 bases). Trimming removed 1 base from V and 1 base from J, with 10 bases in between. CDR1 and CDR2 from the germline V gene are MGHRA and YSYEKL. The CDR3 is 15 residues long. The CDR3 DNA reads TGCGCCAGCAGCCAAGCTTCCAGGGGCCAAGAGACCCAGTACTTC. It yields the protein CASSQASRGQETQYF.

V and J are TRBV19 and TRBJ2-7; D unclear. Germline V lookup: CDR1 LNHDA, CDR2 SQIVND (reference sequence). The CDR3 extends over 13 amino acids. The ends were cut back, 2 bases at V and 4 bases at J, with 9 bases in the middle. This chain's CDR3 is CASSILGRYEQYF. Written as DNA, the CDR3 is TGTGCCAGTAGTATACTTGGCCGATACGAGCAGTACTTC.

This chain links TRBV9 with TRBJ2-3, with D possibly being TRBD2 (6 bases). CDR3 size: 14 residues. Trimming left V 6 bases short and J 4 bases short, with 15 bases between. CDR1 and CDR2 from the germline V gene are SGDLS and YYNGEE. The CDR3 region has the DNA TGTGCCAGCACCCGAGGAGGGCCATCAGATACGCAGTATTTT. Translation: CASTRGGPSDTQYF.